A selection of T cell receptor beta chains follows, all from one sample in a study of untreated major depressive disorder. The assay was immunoSEQ multiplex PCR, and TCRdb's table has in-frame clones only and misses some. The data show approximately 20,000 clones, with approximately 81% seen just once and about 0.82% held by the top ten. Sequencing used CD4+ T cells from PBMCs. These TCRs come from a woman aged 30 to 39 in good health. The conserved cysteine and the conserved F or W are not part of the CDR3 here. The D gene is left open where the match is weak.

v_call d_call cdr3_aa
TRBV28 NA ASSFRGSGGQTGLLPSGANVLT
TRBV5-1 TRBD1 ASSSGQGRTEAF
TRBV27 NA ASSVQGAGANVLT
TRBV28 TRBD1 ASSYGTVNEKLF
TRBV9 NA ASSVTLNTEAF
TRBV9 TRBD2 ASSPRTSGNYEQY
TRBV11-2 NA ASSQEGEWGYEQY
TRBV6-1 NA ASSEGRSYNEQF
TRBV29-1 TRBD2 SVSFSGSGETQY
TRBV20-1 NA SARRETQY
TRBV28 NA ASINTQETEAF
TRBV9 TRBD2 ASSERDQGGEQF
TRBV19 NA ASSIVGSSSYEQY
TRBV11-2 NA ASSLFPESSGANVLT
TRBV2 TRBD2 ASKLAGVEETQY
TRBV27 TRBD1 ASSRDRVLTEAF
TRBV10-1 NA ARRGIYEQF
TRBV5-4 NA ASSLSLGQHTNYGYT
TRBV5-1 TRBD2 ASSLAGGSGRGNNEQF
TRBV7-2 NA ASSRDPNSGANVLT
TRBV2 NA ASSELRYNEQF
TRBV7-3 NA ASSFRGGDEQF
TRBV28 TRBD2 ASGSGGLGAGELF
TRBV27 NA ASKLFGEYQETQY
TRBV10-2 TRBD2 ASSASGGSRDEQF
TRBV20-1 NA SAHSRNEQF
TRBV11-1 NA ASSPGSAEQY
TRBV5-1 TRBD2 ASSWLAGGNTGELF
TRBV5-1 TRBD2 ASSSTSGRGPRETQY
TRBV28 TRBD1 ASSSTGTGGSEQY
TRBV5-4 NA ASSALFVGYT
TRBV25-1 TRBD2 ASSENSGSYQYEQY
TRBV6-4 NA ASSDSGAVTDTQY
TRBV5-1 NA ASSLMASGTQY
TRBV18 TRBD1 ASSPLTGGSGYT
TRBV28 NA ASNIRQGRGRNTEAF
TRBV19 NA ASSIHGGQETQY
TRBV4-3 TRBD2 ASSQGLAGGYEQY
TRBV4-2 NA ASSQDMAGLYEQY
TRBV5-1 NA ASSTTHRADYGYT
TRBV6-1 NA ASSDWGGPNIQY
TRBV9 NA ASSLGGAANEKLF
TRBV2 NA ASSPRSVANTGELF
TRBV28 NA AIQSGPDTQY
TRBV7-2 TRBD1 ASSFRQGSTGELF
TRBV7-3 NA ASSLTPGRFTQPQH
TRBV6-6 TRBD1 ASKDRVGSPLH
TRBV5-1 NA ASSLGLGKDTGELF
TRBV29-1 NA SVDSGRNTEAF
TRBV6-5 NA ASGRGYETQY